The 19 T cell receptor beta chains reported below all come from one sample, sequenced in a study of OX40 agonist ivuxolimab in advanced cancers. Measured with immunoSEQ multiplex PCR; TCRdb has only the in-frame clones, and not every one. The data hold around 67,000 clones, with 80% observed a single time. The sequences come from CD4+ or CD8+ T cells sorted from blood, collected in a trial of the OX40 agonist ivuxolimab. Every receptor here comes from an adult with an advanced solid tumor such as melanoma, head and neck, liver or kidney cancer.

This chain joins TRBV5-1 and TRBJ2-3; D perhaps matches TRBD2 (5 bases). Trimming took off 0 bases at V and 4 bases at J, with 12 bases between the two ends. Germline CDR1 reads SGHRS; CDR2 reads YFSETQ. The CDR3 is 15 amino acids. The CDR3 sequence: CASSLGRLGADTQYF. The CDR3 region has the DNA TGCGCCAGCAGCTTGGGACGCCTCGGGGCAGATACGCAGTATTTT. Complete variable domain (other parts from reference TRBV5-1 and TRBJ2-3): KAGVTQTPRYLIKTRGQQVTLSCSPISGHRSVSWYQQTPGQGLQFLFEYFSETQRNKGNFPGRFSGRQFSNSRSEMNVSTLELGDSALYLCASSLGRLGADTQYFGPGTRLTVL.

V gene TRBV30 combines with J gene TRBJ1-1; D not resolved. V was shortened by 4 bases and J by 4 bases, with 13 bases between the two germline ends. This CDR3 is 13 amino acids long. Germline CDR1 and CDR2: GTSNPN and SVGIG (reference sequence). CDR3 coding DNA: TGTGCCTGGAATATGGACTCAGGCACTGAAGCTTTCTTT. Translation: CAWNMDSGTEAFF.

The rearrangement uses TRBV28 and TRBJ2-3, with a possible D match to TRBD2 (6 bases). With 4 bases removed from V and 3 bases from J, the gap between germline ends came to 8 bases. This CDR3 is 13 amino acids long. Germline CDR1 is MDHEN and CDR2 is SYDVKM. The CDR3 spells CASSSAGTDTQYF. The CDR3 bases are TGTGCCAGCAGTTCCGCGGGGACAGATACGCAGTATTTT.

Here the CDR3 reads CASSRTGENTEAFF. CDR3 nucleotides: TGTGCCAGCTCACGCACAGGGGAGAACACTGAAGCTTTCTTT. The chain couples TRBV18 to TRBJ1-1; TRBD1 matches 7 bases. The CDR3 covers 14 residues. Looked up from germline, CDR1 is KGHSH and CDR2 is LQKENI. J lost 1 base, V lost 4 bases, and 3 bases had no gene match.

This clone was seen more than once but under ten times. CDR3 sequence reads: CASSYQDTGELFF. For the CDR3, the DNA is TGTGCCAGCAGTTACCAGGACACCGGGGAGCTGTTTTTT. The V and J genes are TRBV6-5 and TRBJ2-2; D is uncertain. Trimming took 2 bases from V and 3 from J, leaving 4 bases between them. Looked up from germline, CDR1 is MNHEY and CDR2 is SVGAGI. The CDR3 is 13 residues long.

The rearrangement links TRBV5-1 to TRBJ2-7, with 8 bases fitting TRBD1. This CDR3 has 14 residues. The V gene's germline CDR1 is SGHRS and CDR2 YFSETQ. Unmatched junction bases numbered 5, after V lost 0 bases and J lost 6 bases. The CDR3 spells CASSLGGQGSEQYV. The CDR3 DNA is TGCGCCAGCAGCTTGGGTGGACAGGGCTCCGAGCAGTACGTC.

The chain links TRBV4-1 to TRBJ2-3, with a tentative D call TRBD1 (6 bases). Germline values: CDR1 MGHRA, CDR2 YSYEKL. Trimming removed 0 bases at V and 6 bases at J, with 16 bases between. CDR3 length: 16 amino acids. The CDR3 DNA is TGCGCCAGCAGCCAAGATTGGGGGCAGGACCGGGATACGCAGTATTTT. Residues: CASSQDWGQDRDTQYF.

The chain carries TRBV29-1 and TRBJ2-2; no firm D call. Trimming took 4 bases from V and 1 from J, leaving 7 bases between them. The CDR3 sequence is 13 residues long. The germline V gene has CDR1 SQVTM and CDR2 ANQGSEA. Here the CDR3 DNA reads TGCAGCGTTGTTTGGGGGAACACCGGGGAGCTGTTTTTT. As protein: CSVVWGNTGELFF.

The chain combines TRBV7-2 with TRBJ2-5; D is tentatively TRBD1 or TRBD2 (6 bases each). The CDR3 totals 14 residues. Germline loops: CDR1 SGHTA, CDR2 FQGNSA. V was cut by 1 base and J by 7 bases, with 13 bases left in between. Here the CDR3 reads CASSLGGATGTQYF. The CDR3 DNA follows: TGTGCCAGCAGCTTAGGGGGGGCAACTGGGACCCAGTACTTC.

This chain joins TRBV2 and TRBJ1-5, with D possibly TRBD1 on 6 matching bases. This CDR3 contains 14 residues. Germline V gene data show CDR1 as SNHLY and CDR2 as FYNNEI. Trimming shortened V by 6 bases and J by 4 bases, and 13 bases separated the two germline ends. As DNA, the CDR3 is TGTGCCAGCAGGCCACAGGGTAGAAATCAGCCCCAGCATTTT. Translation gives CASRPQGRNQPQHF.

The rearrangement joins TRBV27 to TRBJ1-1; TRBD1 might be the D (6 bases). The CDR3 has 17 residues. CDR1 and CDR2 from the germline V gene are MNHEY and SMNVEV (reference sequence). Trimming removed 5 bases at V and 4 bases at J, with 23 bases between. CDR3 sequence (DNA): TGTGCCAGCAGTATCGTGGGGGCAGGGCTGAGGGTCACTGAAGCTTTCTTT. Translation gives CASSIVGAGLRVTEAFF.

The chain couples TRBV7-9 to TRBJ1-1; 7 positions agree with TRBD1. CDR1 is SEHNR, CDR2 FQNEAQ, per germline (reference sequence). The CDR3 covers 14 residues. V shed 1 base, J shed 3 bases, and the junction held 2 bases outside the gene matches. The CDR3 is CASSLDGQDTEAFF. In nucleotides, the CDR3 is TGTGCCAGCAGCTTAGATGGACAGGACACTGAAGCTTTCTTT.

The CDR3 protein is CASSLSSGSVYEQFF. In DNA, the CDR3 is TGTGCCAGCAGCTTAAGTAGCGGGAGTGTCTATGAGCAGTTCTTC. The gene calls are TRBV7-3 and TRBJ2-1; 9 nucleotides align to TRBD2. The junction had 6 bases not matched to a gene; V was cut back by 1 base and J by 8 bases. This CDR3 has 15 residues. Germline V CDR1 and CDR2: SGHTA, FQGTGA.

This chain connects TRBV19 to TRBJ2-2, with 8 nucleotides matching TRBD1. The CDR3 length is 14 residues. The J segment lost 3 bases and the V segment lost 9 bases, leaving 6 bases of the junction unmatched. Germline V gene sequence: CDR1 LNHDA, CDR2 SQIVND (reference sequence). CDR3 DNA: TGTGCCAGCGGGACAGGTGGTGACACCGGGGAGCTGTTTTTT. Translating gives CASGTGGDTGELFF.

The chain employs TRBV7-8 and TRBJ2-5, with 15 bases matching TRBD2. This CDR3 has 17 residues. J gave up 5 bases and V 6 bases, and 10 bases lay outside the gene matches. Germline V gives CDR1 SGHVS, CDR2 FQNEAQ. The DNA for the CDR3 is TGTGCCAGCAGACCTGGACTAGCGGGGGGGCCCGAGGAGACCCAGTACTTC. This encodes CASRPGLAGGPEETQYF.

This clone turned up a few times. The genes are TRBV6-5 and TRBJ1-2; TRBD1 agrees at 8 bases. V trimming: 3 bases; J trimming: 1 base; junction bases outside the gene matches: 1. This CDR3 contains 14 residues. CDR1 and CDR2 from the germline V gene are MNHEY and SVGAGI. As DNA, the CDR3 is TGTGCCAGCAGTTATACAGGGGGTAACTATGGCTACACCTTC. Protein sequence: CASSYTGGNYGYTF.

V usage is TRBV14 and J usage is TRBJ2-1, with 10 bases lining up with TRBD2. The V gene's germline CDR1 is SGHDN and CDR2 FVKESK. The V gene end was trimmed by 5 bases and the J gene end by 4 bases; junction bases not matched to a gene: 5. This CDR3 spans 15 amino acids. CDR3 protein: CASSSLAGLYNEQFF. CDR3 in DNA: TGTGCCAGCAGCTCACTAGCGGGGCTATACAATGAGCAGTTCTTC.

This clone was seen many times. The chain carries TRBV10-3 and TRBJ2-7, with 13 bases matching TRBD2. Germline assignment: CDR1 ENHRY and CDR2 SYGVKD. The CDR3 is 14 amino acids. Losses at the gene ends were 10 bases for V and 3 bases for J; bases not matched to a gene: 6. CDR3 sequence reads: CASKLAGGVYEQYF. The CDR3 DNA sequence: TGTGCCAGCAAACTAGCGGGAGGGGTCTACGAGCAGTACTTC.

The chain links TRBV28 to TRBJ1-6; D call uncertain. Per germline, CDR1 MDHEN and CDR2 SYDVKM. Trimming took 4 bases from V and 9 from J, leaving 7 bases between them. The CDR3 extends over 12 amino acids. This CDR3 reads CASSYSGSPLHF. The CDR3 DNA is TGTGCCAGCAGTTACAGCGGTTCACCCCTCCACTTT.